Presented here are 13 T cell receptor beta chains from one specimen sequenced in a study of cytomegalovirus exposure and HLA in healthy donors. It was with 60 Vbeta and 13 Jbeta primers that the PCR ran. Measured with immunoSEQ multiplex PCR; TCRdb has only the in-frame clones, and not every one. Of some 130,000 clones listed, around four fifths are singletons. The material sequenced was PBMCs. These receptors originate from a man aged 25 to 45 in good health.

The chain has TRBV28 and TRBJ2-7; D may be TRBD2 (5 bases). V lost 8 bases and J 3 bases, leaving 5 bases between the germline ends. The V gene's germline CDR1 is MDHEN and CDR2 SYDVKM. The CDR3 loop spans 10 amino acids. The CDR3, as DNA: TGTGCCAGCGGGAGCTACGAGCAGTACTTC. It codes for CASGSYEQYF.

The chain recombines TRBV28 with TRBJ1-2; 7 bases align to TRBD1. CDR1 is MDHEN, CDR2 SYDVKM, per germline. The CDR3 length is 13 residues. The J segment lost 4 bases and the V segment lost 6 bases, leaving 5 bases of the junction unmatched. The CDR3 reads CASRPGQVYGYTF. The CDR3 DNA reads TGTGCCAGCAGGCCCGGACAGGTCTATGGCTACACCTTC.

This sequence joins TRBV2 and TRBJ1-4; 9 positions match TRBD1. Germline trimming cut 6 bases from V and 7 bases from J; bases unmatched to any gene: 9. This CDR3 region has 15 residues. Germline CDR1 and CDR2: SNHLY and FYNNEI. CDR3 in amino acids: CASRKQGARFEKLFF. The CDR3 DNA reads TGTGCCAGCAGGAAACAGGGGGCGCGTTTTGAAAAACTGTTTTTT.

In this sample, this clone turned up once. This chain connects TRBV6-5 to TRBJ2-7; maybe TRBD2 (6 bases). V was cut by 6 bases and J by 7 bases, with 19 bases left in between. Germline V gives CDR1 MNHEY, CDR2 SVGAGI. The CDR3 loop spans 14 amino acids. This chain's CDR3 is CASRLGGSSGEQYF. CDR3 coding DNA: TGTGCCAGCAGGTTGGGGGGTTCTTCGGGAGAGCAGTACTTC.

This clone was seen more than once but under ten times. The junction departs from the called germline gene at one end, perhaps through a read error. This chain uses TRBV2 with TRBJ2-7; 10 bases are shared with TRBD1. Germline CDR1 is SNHLY and CDR2 is FYNNEI. The CDR3 covers 14 residues. Written as DNA, the CDR3 is TGTGCCAGCAGTGGAGGGGGACAGGGGTCCCCTAGGGTCTTC. It translates to CASSGGGQGSPRVF.

This clone was counted a single time. This chain joins TRBV27 and TRBJ2-1; D is unresolved. Looked up from germline, CDR1 is MNHEY and CDR2 is SMNVEV (reference sequence). The CDR3 consists of 15 residues. V lost 6 bases and J lost 0, with 12 bases in between. As DNA, the CDR3 is TGTGCCAGCAGGCCCGGAAGGAGCTCCTACAATGAGCAGTTCTTC. It is translated as CASRPGRSSYNEQFF.

The V and J genes are TRBV19 and TRBJ1-1, with 8 bases lining up with TRBD1. CDR3 length: 15 residues. Germline lookup yields CDR1 LNHDA and CDR2 SQIVND (reference sequence). V trimming: 5 bases; J trimming: 4 bases; junction bases outside the gene matches: 9. CDR3 DNA sequence: TGTGCCAGTAGTTTGGGGACAGGAGGTAGCACTGAAGCTTTCTTT. Its translation is CASSLGTGGSTEAFF. Based on the CDR3 plus reference TRBV19 and TRBJ1-1, the full variable domain is DGGITQSPKYLFRKEGQNVTLSCEQNLNHDAMYWYRQDPGQGLRLIYYSQIVNDFQKGDIAEGYSVSREKKESFPLTVTSAQKNPTAFYLCASSLGTGGSTEAFFGQGTRLTVV.

The V and J genes are TRBV6-5 and TRBJ2-7; TRBD2 aligns across 7 bases. J was trimmed by 3 bases and V by 3 bases; bases with no gene match: 5. Germline V gene lookup returns CDR1 MNHEY and CDR2 SVGAGI. The CDR3 contains 14 residues. The CDR3 DNA sequence: TGTGCCAGCAGTTATGGTGGGGAGGGCTACGAGCAGTACTTC. Its protein product is CASSYGGEGYEQYF.

The chain has TRBV9 and TRBJ1-1; D is unclear. Trimming left V 0 bases short and J 1 base short, with 7 bases between. From germline, CDR1 is SGDLS and CDR2 YYNGEE. The CDR3 extends over 14 amino acids. CDR3 amino acids: CASSVGSWNTEAFF. The CDR3 region has the DNA TGTGCCAGCAGCGTAGGTAGTTGGAACACTGAAGCTTTCTTT.

This clone was recorded once. This chain joins TRBV7-2 and TRBJ2-2; 8 bases align to TRBD1. The CDR3 contains 16 residues. CDR1 and CDR2 (germline): SGHTA, FQGNSA. The J segment lost 5 bases and the V segment lost 4 bases, leaving 9 bases of the junction unmatched. The CDR3 DNA is TGTGCCAGCAGCTCGGTAGGCGGACAGGGAACCGGGGAGCTGTTTTTT. It is translated as CASSSVGGQGTGELFF.

The chain links TRBV9 to TRBJ2-1, with 15 bases identical to TRBD2. Germline assignment: CDR1 SGDLS and CDR2 YYNGEE. This CDR3 is built from 16 residues. The J segment lost 11 bases and the V segment lost 4 bases, leaving 10 bases of the junction unmatched. The chain's CDR3 is CASSTGLAGGRGKQFF. The CDR3 coding sequence is TGTGCCAGCAGCACGGGACTAGCGGGAGGAAGGGGGAAGCAGTTCTTC.

The V gene is TRBV11-2, the J gene TRBJ2-3, with a possible D match to TRBD1 (6 bases). This CDR3 has 15 residues. Looked up from germline, CDR1 is SGHAT and CDR2 is FQNNGV. V lost 0 bases to trimming and J lost 14 bases, with 21 bases between them. CDR3 protein: CASSLEPPGHGVLYF. In nucleotides, the CDR3 is TGTGCCAGCAGCTTAGAACCTCCGGGACACGGAGTTTTGTATTTT.

This chain links TRBV7-9 with TRBJ1-4; D unresolved. V lost 8 bases and J 6 bases, leaving 22 bases between the germline ends. The germline V gene has CDR1 SEHNR and CDR2 FQNEAQ (reference sequence). CDR3 length: 16 amino acids. This CDR3 reads CASRGRSGVNYEKLFF. As DNA, the CDR3 is TGTGCCAGCCGTGGCAGGTCAGGCGTAAACTATGAAAAACTGTTTTTT.